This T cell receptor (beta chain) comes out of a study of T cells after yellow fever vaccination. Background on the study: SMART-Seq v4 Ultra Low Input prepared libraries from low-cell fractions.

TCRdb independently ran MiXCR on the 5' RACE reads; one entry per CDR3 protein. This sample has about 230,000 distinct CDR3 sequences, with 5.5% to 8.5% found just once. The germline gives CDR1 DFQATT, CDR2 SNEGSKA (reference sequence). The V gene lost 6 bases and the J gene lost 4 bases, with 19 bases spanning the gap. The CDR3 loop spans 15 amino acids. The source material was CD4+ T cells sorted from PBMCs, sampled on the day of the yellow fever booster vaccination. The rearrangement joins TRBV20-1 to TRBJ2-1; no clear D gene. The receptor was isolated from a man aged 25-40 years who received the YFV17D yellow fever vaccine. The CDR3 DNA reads TGCAGTGCCACGAGCCCGACCGGCGGTTACAATGAGCAGTTCTTC. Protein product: CSATSPTGGYNEQFF.